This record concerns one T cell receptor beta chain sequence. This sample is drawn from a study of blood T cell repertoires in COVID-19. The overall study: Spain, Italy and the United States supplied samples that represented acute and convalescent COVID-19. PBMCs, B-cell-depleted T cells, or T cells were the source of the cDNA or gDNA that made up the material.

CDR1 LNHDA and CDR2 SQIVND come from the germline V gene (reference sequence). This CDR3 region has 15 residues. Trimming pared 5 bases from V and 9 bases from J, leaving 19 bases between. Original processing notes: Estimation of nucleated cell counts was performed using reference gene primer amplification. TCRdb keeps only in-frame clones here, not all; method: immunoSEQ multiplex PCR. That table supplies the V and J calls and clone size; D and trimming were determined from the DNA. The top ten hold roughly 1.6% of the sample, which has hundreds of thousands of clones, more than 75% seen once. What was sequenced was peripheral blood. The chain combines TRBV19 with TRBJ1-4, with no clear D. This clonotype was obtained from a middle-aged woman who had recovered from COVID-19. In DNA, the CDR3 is TGTGCCAGTAGTCCCTCCGGGTCATCTCTTAAAAAACTGTTTTTT. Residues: CASSPSGSSLKKLFF.